This T cell receptor (beta chain) stems from a study of T and B cells in COVID-19 patients. Study context: Peripheral blood came from COVID-19 patients with active infection or after recovery.

CDR3 length equals 11 residues. Trimming stripped 0 bases from V and 4 bases from J, with 3 bases between. Germline V gene sequence: CDR1 SQVTM, CDR2 ANQGSEA. From blood, roughly 240-550 ng of genomic DNA served as TRB template. BIOMED2 TRB-A/B primer pools were used in multiplex TRB PCR. TCRdb reprocessed the multiplex PCR reads via MiXCR and lists one record per CDR3 protein. The sample lists about 15,000 distinct CDR3 sequences, 25% to 35% occurring once. This clonotype is medium-sized in the sample. This chain uses TRBV29-1 with TRBJ1-1; no firm D call. The TCR comes from a human donor who had recovered from COVID-19. The sample taken for sequencing was blood. In nucleotides, the CDR3 is TGCAGCGTTGAAGACAGCACTGAAGCTTTCTTT. This encodes CSVEDSTEAFF.